This passage covers 32 T cell receptor beta chains from one sample sequenced in a study of T cells in localized non-small cell lung cancer. Assay: immunoSEQ multiplex PCR; the TCRdb copy retains only in-frame clones and omits some. The sample includes under 35,000 clones, 80% to 95% seen only once; the top ten take about 28%. The specimen was peripheral blood, collected before any cancer treatment. These TCRs come from a female donor aged 60 or older with stage I lung adenocarcinoma.

V usage is TRBV28 and J usage is TRBJ1-2; 7 bases are shared with TRBD1. The trim removed 6 bases at V and 4 bases at J, leaving 2 bases unmatched. CDR3 size: 12 residues. Germline V gives CDR1 MDHEN, CDR2 SYDVKM. This CDR3 reads CASSGQAYGYTF. CDR3 in DNA: TGTGCCAGCAGCGGACAGGCCTATGGCTACACCTTC.

This clone was recorded a few times. The rearrangement uses TRBV30 and TRBJ1-5; D unresolved. The CDR3 extends over 13 amino acids. Germline values: CDR1 GTSNPN, CDR2 SVGIG (reference sequence). V lost 0 bases and J 7 bases, leaving 10 bases between the germline ends. CDR3 in DNA: TGTGCCTGGAGTGTAACAGACCGCCAGCCCCAGCATTTT. Encoded protein: CAWSVTDRQPQHF.

V usage is TRBV30 and J usage is TRBJ1-6; perhaps TRBD1 as D (5 bases). Germline CDR1 GTSNPN, CDR2 SVGIG (reference sequence). The germline V and J ends were trimmed by 1 base and 9 bases, with 19 bases remaining between them. This CDR3 spans 16 amino acids. This CDR3 reads CAWSGDSVQLGSPLHF. In nucleotides, the CDR3 is TGTGCCTGGAGTGGGGACTCCGTGCAATTGGGTTCACCCCTCCACTTT.

The V call is TRBV18, the J call TRBJ1-2; TRBD1 might be the D (6 bases). Germline CDR1 and CDR2: KGHSH and LQKENI. CDR3 size: 14 residues. V lost 8 bases and J 4 bases, leaving 17 bases between the germline ends. Here the CDR3 DNA reads TGTGCCAGCCGAGCACAGGGAGGGATCTATGGCTACACCTTC. The encoded protein is CASRAQGGIYGYTF.

The genes are TRBV6-1 and TRBJ1-4; 8 nucleotides agree with TRBD1. The CDR3 covers 14 residues. Germline assignment: CDR1 MNHNS and CDR2 SASEGT. The V gene end was trimmed by 7 bases and the J gene end by 8 bases; junction bases not matched to a gene: 9. CDR3 amino acids: CASISVQGAEKLFF. In DNA form, the CDR3 reads TGTGCCAGCATTTCTGTCCAGGGGGCGGAAAAACTGTTTTTT.

This CDR3 reads CASSVEGMEAFF. The CDR3 nucleotides are TGTGCCAGCAGTGTTGAGGGGATGGAAGCTTTCTTT. The chain has TRBV2 and TRBJ1-1, with a tentative D call TRBD1 (5 bases). CDR3 length: 12 residues. CDR1 SNHLY and CDR2 FYNNEI come from the germline V gene. Trimming removed 4 bases at V and 8 bases at J, with 11 bases between. The full variable domain, completed using reference TRBV2 and TRBJ1-1, is EPEVTQTPSHQVTQMGQEVILRCVPISNHLYFYWYRQILGQKVEFLVSFYNNEISEKSEIFDDQFSVERPDGSNFTLKIRSTKLEDSAMYFCASSVEGMEAFFGQGTRLTVV.

The chain links TRBV30 to TRBJ1-6; 7 bases are a match to TRBD1. Germline values: CDR1 GTSNPN, CDR2 SVGIG (reference sequence). V shed 6 bases and J 4 bases; nucleotides not matched to a gene: 3. This CDR3 comprises 13 residues. The CDR3: CACRGEYNSPLHF. CDR3 nucleotides: TGTGCCTGCAGGGGGGAATATAATTCACCCCTCCACTTT.

The gene calls are TRBV11-2 and TRBJ1-6; D is uncertain. The V end was cut by 3 bases, the J end by 2 bases, with 5 bases between. This CDR3 region has 14 residues. The germline V gene has CDR1 SGHAT and CDR2 FQNNGV. CDR3 protein: CASSLMAYNSPLHF. The CDR3 DNA follows: TGTGCCAGCAGCTTGATGGCCTATAATTCACCCCTCCACTTT.

The V and J genes are TRBV18 and TRBJ2-1; 11 bases agree with TRBD2. After removal of 5 bases from V and 8 bases from J, the junction contained 11 bases not matched to a gene. CDR3 length equals 16 residues. Germline loops: CDR1 KGHSH, CDR2 LQKENI. CDR3 in amino acids: CASSSAYSGRAYEQFF. The CDR3, as DNA: TGTGCCAGCTCATCCGCCTATAGCGGGAGGGCCTATGAGCAGTTCTTC.

The rearrangement links TRBV7-8 to TRBJ1-5, with 9 nucleotides matching TRBD1. The CDR3 length is 18 residues. Unmatched junction bases numbered 12, after V lost 5 bases and J lost 1 base. The germline V gene has CDR1 SGHVS and CDR2 FQNEAQ. The CDR3 protein is CASSQNPGQGLSNQPQHF. Written as DNA, the CDR3 is TGTGCCAGCAGCCAGAATCCGGGACAGGGATTAAGCAATCAGCCCCAGCATTTT.

This chain uses TRBV7-3 with TRBJ1-1; the D is unclear. Germline lookup yields CDR1 SGHTA and CDR2 FQGTGA. Trimming removed 4 bases at V and 4 bases at J, with 13 bases between. CDR3 length: 14 amino acids. For the CDR3, the DNA is TGTGCCAGCAGCTCTGGAGGAGGTACCACTGAAGCTTTCTTT. Protein product: CASSSGGGTTEAFF. The whole variable domain, filled in from reference TRBV7-3 and TRBJ1-1, reads GAGVSQTPSNKVTEKGKYVELRCDPISGHTALYWYRQSLGQGPEFLIYFQGTGAADDSGLPNDRFFAVRPEGSVSTLKIQRTERGDSAVYLCASSSGGGTTEAFFGQGTRLTVV.

The chain joins TRBV2 to TRBJ1-2; no clear D. V was trimmed by 5 bases and J by 2 bases, leaving 9 bases between them. The CDR3 is made up of 13 amino acids. Per germline, CDR1 SNHLY and CDR2 FYNNEI. The CDR3 bases are TGTGCCAGCAGTAACAGAGGAAACTATGGCTACACCTTC. It encodes CASSNRGNYGYTF.

The chain has TRBV30 and TRBJ2-3; TRBD1 matches at 7 bases. The CDR3 sequence is 14 residues long. The V gene end was trimmed by 2 bases and the J gene end by 1 base; junction bases not matched to a gene: 3. Germline V lookup: CDR1 GTSNPN, CDR2 SVGIG (reference sequence). This chain's CDR3 is CAWSPGQGTDTQYF. CDR3 nucleotides: TGTGCCTGGAGTCCCGGACAGGGCACAGATACGCAGTATTTT. Full variable domain (rest looked up from reference TRBV30 and TRBJ2-3): SQTIHQWPATLVQPVGSPLSLECTVEGTSNPNLYWYRQAAGRGLQLLFYSVGIGQISSEVPQNLSASRPQDRQFILSSKKLLLSDSGFYLCAWSPGQGTDTQYFGPGTRLTVL.

The genes are TRBV7-2 and TRBJ1-4; tentative D call: TRBD1 (6 bases). The CDR3 is 12 amino acids. Germline loops: CDR1 SGHTA, CDR2 FQGNSA. V was cut by 3 bases and J by 11 bases, with 10 bases left in between. The CDR3 region has the DNA TGTGCCAGCAGCTTGTACAGGGAGAAACTGTTTTTT. It specifies CASSLYREKLFF.

V is TRBV15 and J is TRBJ1-1; perhaps TRBD1 as D (6 bases). Germline CDR1 reads LNHNV; CDR2 reads YYDKDF (reference sequence). This CDR3 region has 11 residues. V was clipped by 9 bases and J by 3 bases, with 8 bases between them. The CDR3 loop reads CATRQDTEAFF. CDR3 DNA: TGTGCCACTAGACAGGACACTGAAGCTTTCTTT.

This chain joins TRBV21-1 and TRBJ1-5. TRBV21-1 represents a pseudogene. This CDR3 spans 16 amino acids. The CDR3 nucleotides are TGTGCCAGCAGCCGTGGATCCTTGCGGGGGGATCAGCCCCAGCATTTT. Its translation: CASSRGSLRGDQPQHF.

The chain joins TRBV6-5 to TRBJ2-3, with D perhaps matching TRBD1 (5 bases). This CDR3 is built from 13 residues. Trimming took off 2 bases at V and 4 bases at J, with 7 bases between the two ends. The germline CDR1 and CDR2 sequences are MNHEY and SVGAGI. CDR3 sequence (DNA): TGTGCCAGCAGTTACGCAGGGCCAGATACGCAGTATTTT. Its protein is CASSYAGPDTQYF.

The chain recombines TRBV19 with TRBJ2-3; possibly TRBD2 for D (6 bases). Germline V gives CDR1 LNHDA, CDR2 SQIVND (reference sequence). This CDR3 has 14 amino acids. Trimming shortened V by 8 bases and J by 0 bases, and 12 bases separated the two germline ends. The chain's CDR3 is CASAPGGSTDTQYF. Written as DNA, the CDR3 is TGTGCCAGTGCCCCTGGGGGGAGCACAGATACGCAGTATTTT.

The chain employs TRBV4-2 and TRBJ2-1; TRBD2 aligns across 7 bases. Germline V gene lookup returns CDR1 LGHNA and CDR2 YNFKEQ. V lost 3 bases and J lost 7; bases outside the gene matches: 12. This CDR3 is built from 16 residues. CDR3 residues: CASSHRNGLGRNEQFF. DNA for the CDR3: TGTGCCAGCAGCCATAGAAACGGACTAGGCCGAAATGAGCAGTTCTTC.

V usage is TRBV5-5 and J usage is TRBJ2-5, with 8 bases aligning to TRBD1. Germline V CDR1 and CDR2: SGHKS, YYEKEE (reference sequence). The CDR3 covers 15 residues. V was pared by 2 bases and J by 3 bases, with 6 bases of the junction left unmatched. The CDR3: CASSLGPGGEETQYF. As DNA, the CDR3 is TGTGCCAGCAGCTTAGGTCCAGGGGGCGAAGAGACCCAGTACTTC.

The table lists this clone with a count of one. V usage is TRBV28 and J usage is TRBJ2-4; 7 bases fit TRBD1. The germline gives CDR1 MDHEN, CDR2 SYDVKM. There are 15 residues in the CDR3. V lost 5 bases, J lost 5 bases, and 9 bases stayed unmatched. CDR3 residues: CASSPTGFGENIQYF. CDR3 DNA sequence: TGTGCCAGCAGTCCGACAGGGTTCGGGGAAAACATTCAGTACTTC.

This clone occurred a few times. This chain uses TRBV6-1 with TRBJ1-1; 8 nucleotides agree with TRBD1. Trimming cost V 6 bases and J 1 base; bases outside gene matches: 4. CDR1 is MNHNS and CDR2 is SASEGT in the germline V gene. The CDR3 is made up of 14 amino acids. Written as DNA, the CDR3 is TGTGCCAGCAGGAGGACAGGGTCGAACACTGAAGCTTTCTTT. It yields the protein CASRRTGSNTEAFF.

The V and J genes are TRBV2 and TRBJ2-3; 9 nucleotides align to TRBD1. J was trimmed by 5 bases and V by 8 bases; bases with no gene match: 8. Germline V gene sequence: CDR1 SNHLY, CDR2 FYNNEI. The CDR3 length is 14 residues. CDR3: CASARTGAGDTQYF. The CDR3 DNA follows: TGTGCCAGCGCCAGGACAGGGGCCGGAGATACGCAGTATTTT.

The V gene is TRBV4-1, the J gene TRBJ2-5, with D uncertain. The length of the CDR3 is 15 residues. Deletions cut 2 bases from V and 5 bases from J, with 15 bases between. Germline V CDR1 and CDR2: MGHRA, YSYEKL. In DNA form, the CDR3 reads TGCGCCAGCAGCCAAAGGTTCAACGCTCTTGAGACCCAGTACTTC. Translated, it gives CASSQRFNALETQYF.

This clone was counted once. The CDR3 loop is CASNDRAIYNEQFF. In DNA, the CDR3 is TGTGCCAGCAACGACAGGGCAATCTACAATGAGCAGTTCTTC. This rearrangement joins TRBV19 to TRBJ2-1, with 7 bases fitting TRBD1. This CDR3 has 14 residues. Per germline, CDR1 LNHDA and CDR2 SQIVND (reference sequence). With V trimmed by 9 bases and J by 3 bases, 8 bases remained unmatched.

V and J are TRBV28 and TRBJ1-5, with D unclear. The CDR3 contains 13 residues. The V gene lost 6 bases and the J gene lost 7 bases, with 13 bases spanning the gap. CDR1 is MDHEN, CDR2 SYDVKM, per germline. CDR3 sequence reads: CASSPIFEQPQHF. CDR3 coding DNA: TGTGCCAGCAGCCCAATTTTTGAACAGCCCCAGCATTTT.

This rearrangement joins TRBV2 to TRBJ1-4; maybe TRBD1 (5 bases). Germline-derived CDR1 and CDR2 are SNHLY and FYNNEI. V was clipped by 3 bases and J by 0 bases, with 5 bases between them. This CDR3 spans 14 amino acids. DNA for the CDR3: TGTGCCAGCAGTGAGGGGGCAACTAATGAAAAACTGTTTTTT. This sequence encodes CASSEGATNEKLFF. The full variable domain, its missing parts supplied by reference TRBV2 and TRBJ1-4, is EPEVTQTPSHQVTQMGQEVILRCVPISNHLYFYWYRQILGQKVEFLVSFYNNEISEKSEIFDDQFSVERPDGSNFTLKIRSTKLEDSAMYFCASSEGATNEKLFFGSGTQLSVL.

CDR3 DNA: TGTGCCATCAGCCCGGGACAGGGCTTCGAGCAGTACTTC. Amino acids: CAISPGQGFEQYF. The J gene is TRBJ2-7, the V gene TRBV10-3; 9 bases map to TRBD1. The V gene's germline CDR1 is ENHRY and CDR2 SYGVKD. V gave up 6 bases and J gave up 6 bases; unmatched junction bases: 6. There are 13 residues in the CDR3.

The rearrangement joins TRBV9 to TRBJ2-1, with 8 bases matching TRBD2. CDR1 and CDR2 from the germline V gene are SGDLS and YYNGEE. The CDR3 sequence is 16 residues long. V trimming: 0 bases; J trimming: 8 bases; junction bases outside the gene matches: 10. DNA for the CDR3: TGTGCCAGCAGCGTAGACTTGGCGGGGGGCCGCGATGAGCAGTTCTTC. Translation gives CASSVDLAGGRDEQFF.

The chain uses TRBV27 and TRBJ2-7, with TRBD1 matching over 9 bases. Germline lookup yields CDR1 MNHEY and CDR2 SMNVEV (reference sequence). V was clipped by 3 bases and J by 4 bases; unmatched bases: 7. This CDR3 is 15 amino acids long. DNA for the CDR3: TGTGCCAGCAGTTTTAGTACAGGGGGCGGGTACGAGCAGTACTTC. Translated, it gives CASSFSTGGGYEQYF.

This clone was counted once. The V gene is TRBV18, the J gene TRBJ1-5; D gene uncertain. The V and J ends lost 2 bases and 4 bases respectively, with 12 bases between them. The CDR3 spans 15 residues. Germline V gene data show CDR1 as KGHSH and CDR2 as LQKENI. CDR3 DNA: TGTGCCAGCTCACCATGGCAGTCCAATAATCAGCCCCAGCATTTT. Translated: CASSPWQSNNQPQHF.

The V gene is TRBV28, the J gene TRBJ1-6; a possible D gene is TRBD1 (5 bases). Looked up from germline, CDR1 is MDHEN and CDR2 is SYDVKM. There are 15 residues in the CDR3. Between the trimmed V and J ends, which lost 3 bases and 10 bases, there was a span of 16 bases. DNA of the CDR3: TGTGCCAGCAGTTTGGCCCAGGGTTCGGGATCACCCCTCCACTTT. Protein: CASSLAQGSGSPLHF.